This TCR beta chain was identified in a study of blood T cell repertoires in COVID-19. Study-level background: Samples came from the United States, Italy and Spain, spanning acute and convalescent COVID-19. The analysed material was cDNA or gDNA that came from T cells, B-cell-depleted T cells, or PBMCs.

Membership in each cohort depended on participant-reported clinical history. Germline CDR1 LNHDA, CDR2 SQIVND (reference sequence). The V and J ends lost 4 bases and 6 bases, in that order; junction bases with no gene match: 9. The CDR3 contains 14 residues. Per the study methods: By means of reference gene primer amplification, nucleated cell counts were estimated. Sequenced by immunoSEQ multiplex PCR; TCRdb stores in-frame clones only, minus some. The D gene and trimming were derived from the DNA, and the V and J assignments and clone size from that table. The data contain approximately 320,000 clones, 80% to 90% of them singletons.

The V and J genes are TRBV19 and TRBJ2-7; 7 positions match TRBD1. Sequenced: PBMCs or T cells enriched from blood (not recorded which). This TCR came from a woman in her late teens or twenties who had recovered from COVID-19. The DNA for the CDR3 is TGTGCCAGTAGTACCAGGACAGGAGTCGGCGAGCAGTACTTC. This sequence encodes CASSTRTGVGEQYF.